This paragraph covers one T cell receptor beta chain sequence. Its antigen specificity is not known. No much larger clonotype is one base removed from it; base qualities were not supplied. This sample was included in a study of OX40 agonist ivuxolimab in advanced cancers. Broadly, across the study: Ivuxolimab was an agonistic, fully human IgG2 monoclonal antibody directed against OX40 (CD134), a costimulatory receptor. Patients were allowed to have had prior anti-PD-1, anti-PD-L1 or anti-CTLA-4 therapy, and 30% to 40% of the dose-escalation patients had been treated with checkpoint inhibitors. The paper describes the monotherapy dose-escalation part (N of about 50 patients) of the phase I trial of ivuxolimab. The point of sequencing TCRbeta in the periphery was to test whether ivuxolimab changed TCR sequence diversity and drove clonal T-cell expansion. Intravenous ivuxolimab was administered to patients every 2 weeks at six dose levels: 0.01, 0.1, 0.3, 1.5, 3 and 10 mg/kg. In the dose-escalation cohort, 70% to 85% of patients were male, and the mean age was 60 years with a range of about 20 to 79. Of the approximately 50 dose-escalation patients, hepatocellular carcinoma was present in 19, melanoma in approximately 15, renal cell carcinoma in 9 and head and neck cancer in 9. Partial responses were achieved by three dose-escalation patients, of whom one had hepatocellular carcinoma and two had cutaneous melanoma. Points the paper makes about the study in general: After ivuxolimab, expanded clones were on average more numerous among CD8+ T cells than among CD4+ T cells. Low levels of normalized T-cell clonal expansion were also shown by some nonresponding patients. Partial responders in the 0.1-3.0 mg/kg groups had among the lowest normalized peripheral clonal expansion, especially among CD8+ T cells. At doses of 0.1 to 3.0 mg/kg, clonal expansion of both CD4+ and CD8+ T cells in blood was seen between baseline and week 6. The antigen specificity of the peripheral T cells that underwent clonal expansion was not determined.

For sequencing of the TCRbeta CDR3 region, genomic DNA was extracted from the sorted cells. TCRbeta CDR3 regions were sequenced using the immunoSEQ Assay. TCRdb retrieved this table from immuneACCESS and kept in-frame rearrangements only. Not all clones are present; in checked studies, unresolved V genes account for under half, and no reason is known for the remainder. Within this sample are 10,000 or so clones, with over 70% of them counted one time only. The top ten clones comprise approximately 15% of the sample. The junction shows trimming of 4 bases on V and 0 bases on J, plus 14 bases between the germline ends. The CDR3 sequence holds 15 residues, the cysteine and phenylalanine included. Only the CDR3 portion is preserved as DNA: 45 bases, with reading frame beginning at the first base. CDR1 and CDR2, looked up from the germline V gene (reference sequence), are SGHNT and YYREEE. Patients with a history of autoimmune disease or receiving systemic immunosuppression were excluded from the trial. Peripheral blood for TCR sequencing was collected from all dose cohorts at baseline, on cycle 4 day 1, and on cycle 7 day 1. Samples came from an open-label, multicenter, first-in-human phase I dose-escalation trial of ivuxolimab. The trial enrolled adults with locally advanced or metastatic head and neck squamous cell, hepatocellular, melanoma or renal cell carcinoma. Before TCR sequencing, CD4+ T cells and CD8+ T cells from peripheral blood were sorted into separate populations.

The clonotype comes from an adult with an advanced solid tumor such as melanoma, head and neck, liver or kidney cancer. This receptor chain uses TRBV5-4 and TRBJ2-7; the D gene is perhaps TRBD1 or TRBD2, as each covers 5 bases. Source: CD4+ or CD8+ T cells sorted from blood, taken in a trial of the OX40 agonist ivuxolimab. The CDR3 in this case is CASSNRDRCSYEQYF. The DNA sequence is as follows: TGTGCCAGCAGCAACCGGGACCGATGCTCCTACGAGCAGTACTTC.